What follows are 21 T cell receptor beta chains derived from one specimen sequenced in a study of OX40 agonist ivuxolimab in advanced cancers. Only in-frame clones appear in the TCRdb table, and some are missing; sequencing was by immunoSEQ multiplex PCR. Of some 94,000 clones listed, roughly nine tenths are singletons. Specimen: CD4+ or CD8+ T cells sorted from blood, collected in a trial of the OX40 agonist ivuxolimab. Every receptor here comes from an adult with an advanced solid tumor such as melanoma, head and neck, liver or kidney cancer.

This chain joins TRBV5-4 and TRBJ2-7; 14 nucleotides line up with TRBD2. CDR1 SGHNT and CDR2 YYREEE come from the germline V gene (reference sequence). The CDR3 loop spans 17 amino acids. Germline trimming cut 4 bases from V and 6 bases from J; bases unmatched to any gene: 12. The CDR3 is CASSKDLGLAGVLEQYF. The DNA of the CDR3 is TGTGCCAGCAGCAAGGACTTGGGACTAGCGGGAGTACTCGAGCAGTACTTC.

CDR3 DNA sequence: TGTGCCAGTAGTATAGATCTATTACGGGAGGGAAATATATTGAGTTACAATGAGCAGTTCTTC. This gives the protein CASSIDLLREGNILSYNEQFF. The chain is built from TRBV19 and TRBJ2-1; TRBD2 matches at 8 bases. Germline CDR1 and CDR2: LNHDA and SQIVND (reference sequence). V was pared by 0 bases and J by 4 bases, with 20 bases of the junction left unmatched. The CDR3 spans 21 residues.

The chain is built from TRBV7-9 and TRBJ1-1; tentatively, D is TRBD1 (6 bases). Germline V CDR1 and CDR2: SEHNR, FQNEAQ (reference sequence). Between the trimmed V and J ends, which lost 6 bases and 7 bases, there was a span of 12 bases. The CDR3 length is 12 residues. The CDR3 nucleotides read TGTGCCAGCAGTAAAGACAGGAGTGAAGCTTTCTTT. This sequence encodes CASSKDRSEAFF.

The chain is built from TRBV19 and TRBJ1-5; D gene unclear. CDR3 length equals 13 residues. Germline lookup yields CDR1 LNHDA and CDR2 SQIVND (reference sequence). Between the trimmed V and J ends, which lost 10 bases and 3 bases, there was a span of 13 bases. CDR3 loop: CATDGRPNQPQHF. In nucleotides, the CDR3 is TGTGCCACCGATGGCCGGCCCAATCAGCCCCAGCATTTT. The full variable domain, its missing parts supplied by reference TRBV19 and TRBJ1-5, is DGGITQSPKYLFRKEGQNVTLSCEQNLNHDAMYWYRQDPGQGLRLIYYSQIVNDFQKGDIAEGYSVSREKKESFPLTVTSAQKNPTAFYLCATDGRPNQPQHFGDGTRLSIL.

In DNA, the CDR3 is TGTGCCAGCAGCGCGGACGGTGGAAACACCATATATTTT. Amino acids: CASSADGGNTIYF. The chain couples TRBV9 to TRBJ1-3, with unresolved D. CDR1 and CDR2 from the germline V gene are SGDLS and YYNGEE. The CDR3 is 13 amino acids. Trimming took off 3 bases at V and 3 bases at J, with 7 bases between the two ends.

This clone was recorded a few times. The chain joins TRBV6-6 to TRBJ1-5; D gene unclear. Trimming left V 5 bases short and J 5 bases short, with 7 bases between. Germline V gene lookup returns CDR1 MNHNY and CDR2 SVGAGI (reference sequence). The CDR3 contains 12 residues. In DNA form, the CDR3 reads TGTGCCAGCAGTCCGGGGTATCAGCCCCAGCATTTT. As protein: CASSPGYQPQHF.

The chain has TRBV27 and TRBJ1-1, with a possible D match to TRBD1 (6 bases). The CDR3 runs 13 residues. Between the trimmed V and J ends, which lost 2 bases and 7 bases, there was a span of 11 bases. The V gene's germline CDR1 is MNHEY and CDR2 SMNVEV (reference sequence). The CDR3 DNA sequence: TGTGCCAGCAGTTTACCGGGGGCAAATGAAGCTTTCTTT. The encoded protein is CASSLPGANEAFF.

V and J are TRBV11-3 and TRBJ2-1; D gene unclear. The CDR3 totals 13 residues. Germline V CDR1 and CDR2: SGHNT, YENEEA. V gave up 4 bases and J gave up 12 bases, with 16 bases separating them. CDR3 amino acids: CASSSRQAVGQFF. The DNA of the CDR3 is TGTGCCAGCAGCTCTCGACAAGCTGTCGGGCAGTTCTTC. Supplemented by reference TRBV11-3 and TRBJ2-1, the full variable domain reads EAGVVQSPRYKIIEKKQPVAFWCNPISGHNTLYWYLQNLGQGPELLIRYENEEAVDDSQLPKDRFSAERLKGVDSTLKIQPAELGDSAVYLCASSSRQAVGQFFGPGTRLTVL.

The rearrangement joins TRBV27 to TRBJ1-4; 8 bases line up with TRBD1. The CDR3 consists of 20 residues. The V gene's germline CDR1 is MNHEY and CDR2 SMNVEV (reference sequence). V lost 3 bases to trimming and J lost 4 bases; unmatched junction nucleotides: 19. The CDR3, as DNA: TGTGCCAGCAGTTTCCGGGCAGGGGGCTGGGGACCAACTGGTAATGAAAAACTGTTTTTT. It yields the protein CASSFRAGGWGPTGNEKLFF.

This clone was observed at least ten times. J is TRBJ2-1 and V is TRBV6-5, with 7 bases that match TRBD2. Unmatched junction bases numbered 5, after V lost 2 bases and J lost 1 base. The CDR3 sequence is 16 residues long. Germline V gives CDR1 MNHEY, CDR2 SVGAGI. CDR3 residues: CASSYAGVGSYNEQFF. The CDR3 region has the DNA TGTGCCAGCAGTTACGCGGGAGTTGGATCCTACAATGAGCAGTTCTTC.

The chain employs TRBV11-2 and TRBJ1-2; 9 bases agree with TRBD1. Per the germline V gene, CDR1 is SGHAT and CDR2 is FQNNGV. The CDR3 has 13 residues. With V trimmed by 2 bases and J by 8 bases, 3 bases remained unmatched. The CDR3 loop is CASSLTGTGGYTF. In DNA form, the CDR3 reads TGTGCCAGCAGCTTAACCGGGACAGGGGGCTACACCTTC.

This clone was recorded only once. The V and J genes are TRBV7-2 and TRBJ2-7; D is possibly TRBD1 (5 bases). Germline lookup yields CDR1 SGHTA and CDR2 FQGNSA. The CDR3 is made up of 14 amino acids. Trimming shortened V by 5 bases and J by 0 bases, and 11 bases separated the two germline ends. The CDR3 is CASSRRTTSYEQYF. The CDR3 DNA reads TGTGCCAGCAGCCGCCGGACAACCTCCTACGAGCAGTACTTC. The full variable domain, rest sourced from reference TRBV7-2 and TRBJ2-7, is GAGVSQSPSNKVTEKGKDVELRCDPISGHTALYWYRQSLGQGLEFLIYFQGNSAPDKSGLPSDRFSAERTGGSVSTLTIQRTQQEDSAVYLCASSRRTTSYEQYFGPGTRLTVT.

This clone occurred once. The CDR3 sequence: CASSYRPAGNTEAFF. The CDR3 nucleotides read TGTGCCAGCAGTTACCGTCCGGCAGGGAACACTGAAGCTTTCTTT. The chain carries TRBV6-5 and TRBJ1-1; D remains unclear. V was cut by 2 bases and J by 1 base, with 11 bases left in between. This CDR3 region has 15 residues. Germline assignment: CDR1 MNHEY and CDR2 SVGAGI.

The V call is TRBV6-1, the J call TRBJ2-5; the D is unclear. V was cut by 8 bases and J by 1 base, with 8 bases left in between. Germline V gene lookup returns CDR1 MNHNS and CDR2 SASEGT. The CDR3 runs 12 residues. CDR3: CASASSQETQYF. The CDR3 DNA reads TGTGCCAGCGCTTCATCCCAAGAGACCCAGTACTTC.

The V call is TRBV2, the J call TRBJ2-1, with 8 nucleotides matching TRBD2. Germline trimming cut 4 bases from V and 1 base from J; bases unmatched to any gene: 6. The CDR3 spans 16 residues. Germline CDR1 reads SNHLY; CDR2 reads FYNNEI. CDR3 residues: CASSGEREPSYNEQFF. In DNA form, the CDR3 reads TGTGCCAGCAGTGGGGAGCGGGAGCCGTCCTACAATGAGCAGTTCTTC.

J is TRBJ2-1 and V is TRBV6-5; possibly TRBD2 for D (5 bases). V was trimmed by 9 bases and J by 7 bases, leaving 7 bases between them. Germline V gives CDR1 MNHEY, CDR2 SVGAGI. The CDR3 is 10 amino acids. This chain's CDR3 is CASGLNEQFF. DNA of the CDR3: TGTGCCAGTGGACTGAATGAGCAGTTCTTC.

V gene TRBV7-8 combines with J gene TRBJ2-3; D gene uncertain. The ends were cut back, 1 base at V and 6 bases at J, with 8 bases in the middle. The V gene's germline CDR1 is SGHVS and CDR2 FQNEAQ. The CDR3 length is 13 residues. The CDR3, as DNA: TGTGCCAGCAGCTTAGGTTCCCCCGATACGCAGTATTTT. Residues: CASSLGSPDTQYF.

The chain carries TRBV30 and TRBJ2-5; tentative D call: TRBD2 (7 bases). In germline, CDR1 is GTSNPN, CDR2 SVGIG (reference sequence). The V end was cut by 0 bases, the J end by 5 bases, with 16 bases between. The CDR3 length is 15 residues. For the CDR3, the DNA is TGTGCCTGGAGTGTCAGTGGGGGGGCGCGGGAGACCCAGTACTTC. This translates into CAWSVSGGARETQYF. Based on the CDR3 plus reference TRBV30 and TRBJ2-5, the full variable domain is SQTIHQWPATLVQPVGSPLSLECTVEGTSNPNLYWYRQAAGRGLQLLFYSVGIGQISSEVPQNLSASRPQDRQFILSSKKLLLSDSGFYLCAWSVSGGARETQYFGPGTRLLVL.

V gene TRBV9 combines with J gene TRBJ2-3; D is uncertain. V lost 0 bases and J 3 bases, leaving 11 bases between the germline ends. Per the germline V gene, CDR1 is SGDLS and CDR2 is YYNGEE. This CDR3 is 15 amino acids long. The CDR3 bases are TGTGCCAGCAGCGTAGGAGTAAGCTGGACAGATACGCAGTATTTT. This translates into CASSVGVSWTDTQYF.

J is TRBJ2-5 and V is TRBV10-3; D call uncertain. The CDR3 runs to 13 residues. Germline loops: CDR1 ENHRY, CDR2 SYGVKD. Trimming pared 6 bases from V and 3 bases from J, leaving 11 bases between. CDR3 loop: CAISRDGKETQYF. CDR3 DNA: TGTGCCATCAGCAGAGACGGAAAAGAGACCCAGTACTTC.

V gene TRBV6-1 combines with J gene TRBJ2-1; 8 nucleotides match TRBD2. This CDR3 has 17 amino acids. CDR1 and CDR2 (germline): MNHNS, SASEGT. After removal of 2 bases from V and 3 bases from J, the junction contained 9 bases not matched to a gene. CDR3 nucleotides: TGTGCCAGCAGTGAAATTCTTAGCGGGGACCGCTACAATGAGCAGTTCTTC. Protein product: CASSEILSGDRYNEQFF.